This T cell receptor (beta chain) was captured in a study of cytomegalovirus exposure and HLA in healthy donors. It was with 60 Vbeta and 13 Jbeta primers that the PCR ran. Profiling relied on immunoSEQ multiplex PCR, and the TCRdb table lists in-frame clones only, not all of them. Of over 150,000 clones in the sample, 84% are singletons; the top ten hold roughly 5.2%. The receptor was isolated from a man between 18 and 29 years old in good health and CMV-seronegative. The source material was PBMCs.

The CDR3 loop is CASSWTGLGTGELFF. Here the CDR3 DNA reads TGTGCCAGCAGTTGGACAGGGTTAGGCACCGGGGAGCTGTTTTTT. The chain has TRBV6-6 and TRBJ2-2, with 8 bases identical to TRBD1. V lost 4 bases and J lost 4; bases outside the gene matches: 5. Looked up from germline, CDR1 is MNHNY and CDR2 is SVGAGI (reference sequence). The CDR3 totals 15 residues.